Listed below are T cell receptor beta chains from one sample, sequenced in a study of early T cells in non-severe SARS-CoV-2 infection. TCRdb reanalysed the 5' RACE reads using MiXCR and keeps one entry per CDR3 protein. Of 75,000 to 80,000 distinct CDR3 sequences detected, 16% appear once; the ten largest clones hold approximately 2.6%. Material for sequencing was whole blood. All receptors come from an adult who was a healthcare worker with PCR-confirmed SARS-CoV-2 infection or an uninfected control (not recorded which). CDR3s include the opening cysteine and the closing phenylalanine or tryptophan. The D gene is left open where the match is weak. The size entry is marked missing in some rows and otherwise reads once, few, many or a size class.

TRBJ2-1 TRBV9 TRBD1 . TGTGCCAGCAGCGTACGACAGGGGGTCCACAATGAGCAGTTCTTC CASSVRQGVHNEQFF
TRBJ2-6 TRBV20-1 . . TGCAGTGCTCTGGGCAGGGGAACCCCTGGGGCCAACGTCCTGACTTTC CSALGRGTPGANVLTF
TRBJ1-1 TRBV24-1 . . TGTGCCACCAGATCAGGGGCATACACTGAAGCTTTCTTT CATRSGAYTEAFF
TRBJ1-5 TRBV10-3 . . TGTGCCATCAGTGAGTCGTTGGGCCCCGGCGACAATCAGCCCCAGCATTTT CAISESLGPGDNQPQHF
TRBJ2-6 TRBV7-8 . few TGTGCCAGCAGCTTAACAGAAACGGGGGCCAACGTCCTGACTTTC CASSLTETGANVLTF
TRBJ2-2 TRBV6-2/TRBV6-3 . few TGTGCCAGCAGTTACCCCGTACCCGGGGAGCTGTTTTTT CASSYPVPGELFF
TRBJ1-5 TRBV6-6 TRBD1 few TGTGCCAGCAGAACCGGACAGGGGGCATATCAGCCCCAGCATTTT CASRTGQGAYQPQHF
TRBJ1-6 TRBV10-2 . . TGCGCCAGCAGTGACGGGGGTTCACCCCTCCACTTT CASSDGGSPLHF
TRBJ2-5 TRBV3-1 . . TGTGCCAGCAGCCAAGATAGCCGGGTCGGGACCCAGTACTTC CASSQDSRVGTQYF
TRBJ1-1 TRBV6-1 . . TGTGCCAGCAGGACCCTGGTGGGGATGAACACTGAAGCTTTCTTT CASRTLVGMNTEAFF
TRBJ2-3 TRBV6-5 . . TGTGCCAGCAGTTACAAGGCAACGAGGTTAAGCACAGATACGCAGTATTTT CASSYKATRLSTDTQYF
TRBJ2-7 TRBV7-6 . medium-sized TGTGCCAGCAGCTTTGCCCCGGGAGTGGTGGGCGAGCAGTACTTC CASSFAPGVVGEQYF
TRBJ2-7 TRBV4-2 . few TGTGCCAGCAGCCAAGGGGTAGCCGTCGACGAGCAGTACTTC CASSQGVAVDEQYF
TRBJ1-4 TRBV2 TRBD1 few TGTGCCAGCAGTAAGGACAGGGGTCGGGAAAAACTGTTTTTT CASSKDRGREKLFF
TRBJ2-5 TRBV29-1 . few TGCAGCGTTGGGGGGGCTCGACAAGAGACCCAGTACTTC CSVGGARQETQYF
TRBJ1-1 TRBV7-9 . . TGTGCCAGCAGCTTAGATTGGGGTACTGAAGCTTTCTTT CASSLDWGTEAFF
TRBJ1-1 TRBV7-6 . few TGTGCCAGCACCGAGACAGGTTCGGGCGGTGAAGCTTTCTTT CASTETGSGGEAFF
TRBJ2-2 TRBV5-6 . many TGTGCCAGCAGCTTGGCGCCTGGGGGCGGGGAGCTGTTTTTT CASSLAPGGGELFF
TRBJ2-7 TRBV7-9 TRBD1 few TGTGCCACCAATCGACCCAAGACAGGGGGCCAATACGAGCAGTACTTC CATNRPKTGGQYEQYF
TRBJ2-4 TRBV11-2 TRBD1 . TGTGCCAGCAGCCTGACAGGGAGAGGAGCCAAAAACATTCAGTACTTC CASSLTGRGAKNIQYF
TRBJ2-7 TRBV18 . . TGTGCCAGCTCACCACCAGGGGGGCGGGAGACCGACGAGCAGTACTTC CASSPPGGRETDEQYF
TRBJ2-1 TRBV7-9 TRBD2 . TGTGCCAGCAGCCAGACGCGCGGGGGGGCCGACAATGAGCAGTTCTTC CASSQTRGGADNEQFF
TRBJ2-3 TRBV7-8 TRBD2 many TGTGCCAGCACCCTTATAGCGGGTTACGACACAGATACGCAGTATTTT CASTLIAGYDTDTQYF
TRBJ2-2 TRBV12-3/TRBV12-4 TRBD2 . TGTGCCAGCAGACAGGGAACTAGCGGGAACACCGGGGAGCTGTTTTTT CASRQGTSGNTGELFF
TRBJ1-2 TRBV12-3/TRBV12-4 . . TGTGCCACTTCGCAGGGAGGCTATGGCTACACCTTC CATSQGGYGYTF
TRBJ1-1 TRBV9 TRBD1 . TGTGCCAGCAGCTCATCCATGGACAGGGGTTCTGAAGCTTTCTTT CASSSSMDRGSEAFF
TRBJ1-5 TRBV5-5 TRBD1 . TGTGCCAGCGGGGACAGGGCCAATCAGCCCCAGCATTTT CASGDRANQPQHF
TRBJ2-1 TRBV11-3 TRBD2 . TGTGCCAGCAGCCAGAGGGGACTAGCGGGAGCCAGGGACGGGAATGAGCAGTTCTTC CASSQRGLAGARDGNEQFF
TRBJ1-2 TRBV15 . . TGTGCCACCAGCAGGGACCAGGTGTCCGCAGCCAACTATGGCTACACCTTC CATSRDQVSAANYGYTF
TRBJ2-1 TRBV20-1 . few TGCAGTGCTAGAGATTCTGGGAGGGGGGGCTACAATGAGCAGTTCTTC CSARDSGRGGYNEQFF
TRBJ2-3 TRBV6-2/TRBV6-3 . few TGTGCCAGCAGTGGCCGGGGGAGCACAGATACGCAGTATTTT CASSGRGSTDTQYF
TRBJ2-7 TRBV12-3/TRBV12-4 TRBD2 . TGTGCCAGCAGCCCATCCGGACTAGCGGGCCTGTACCACTACGAGCAGTACTTC CASSPSGLAGLYHYEQYF
TRBJ2-7 TRBV6-2/TRBV6-3 . few TGTGCCAGCAGATGGTCTAGCGTGGGCTCCTACGAGCAGTACTTC CASRWSSVGSYEQYF
TRBJ2-3 TRBV4-2 TRBD2 . TGTGCCAGCAGCCAAGACCTACTAGCGGGGAGCACAGATACGCAGTTTTTT CASSQDLLAGSTDTQFF
TRBJ2-3 TRBV5-4 . few TGTGCCAGCAGCTCCACTTTGGCAAGGGAGACAGATACGCAGTATTTT CASSSTLARETDTQYF
TRBJ2-7 TRBV3-1 . . TGTGCCAGCAGCCAAGGAAAGGGACCCCGGAGGGCCTACGAGCAGTACTTC CASSQGKGPRRAYEQYF
TRBJ2-5 TRBV29-1 . . TGCAGCGTTGAAGATCTTCGGGGCGACCAAGAGACCCAGTACTTC CSVEDLRGDQETQYF
TRBJ1-5 TRBV19 . many TGTGCCAGTAGTGGCAGGAGGGGCCAGCCCCAGCATTTT CASSGRRGQPQHF
TRBJ1-5 TRBV29-1 TRBD1 . TGCAGCGCCCGGACAGGGCAGGGTCAGCCCCAGCATTTT CSARTGQGQPQHF
TRBJ1-6 TRBV6-1 TRBD1 . TGTGCCAGCAGTGAATGGGACAGGGGGCTAGGATCACCCCTCCACTTT CASSEWDRGLGSPLHF
TRBJ2-7 TRBV29-1 . many TGCAGCGTTGAAGTTTCAGGAGGGGACTTGGGCGAGCAGTACTTC CSVEVSGGDLGEQYF
TRBJ2-1 TRBV29-1 . . TGCAGCGTTGAACGCGGCAGGGTAAACCCCTACAATGAGCAGTTCTTC CSVERGRVNPYNEQFF
TRBJ2-2 TRBV18 . few TGTGCCAGCTCACCACCACAGGGTGCCTGGAACACCGGGGAGCTGTTTTTT CASSPPQGAWNTGELFF
TRBJ1-4 TRBV27 TRBD1 . TGTGCCAGCAGCCTGACAGGGGTTAATGAAAAACTGTTTTTT CASSLTGVNEKLFF
TRBJ1-6 TRBV6-5 TRBD1 few TGTGCCAGCAGGGGGGACAGGTCTAATTCACCCCTCCACTTT CASRGDRSNSPLHF
TRBJ1-1 TRBV28 . few TGTGCCAGCACCCCCCCCGGGACCCCTAAGCGGAACACTGAAGCTTTCTTT CASTPPGTPKRNTEAFF
TRBJ2-1 TRBV20-1 TRBD1 . TGCAGTGCTAGGGGGACAGGGGGCGCATTTAGGGCCAATGAGCAGTTCTTC CSARGTGGAFRANEQFF
TRBJ2-1 TRBV9 TRBD2 many TGTGCCAGCAGCGCCCTTCTGAGCGGGGGAAACAATGAGCAGTTCTTC CASSALLSGGNNEQFF
TRBJ2-7 TRBV12-3/TRBV12-4 . few TGTGCCAGCAGTTTAAGGGGCCCAGGCAGCAACGAGCAGTACTTC CASSLRGPGSNEQYF
TRBJ1-1 TRBV6-5 TRBD1 . TGTGCCAGCAGTTCCCGACAGGGGGGACTGAACACTGAAGCTTTCTTT CASSSRQGGLNTEAFF
TRBJ1-5 TRBV19 . few TGTGCCAGTAGCCCGTCCCTCGGTAGCAATCAGCCCCAGCATTTT CASSPSLGSNQPQHF
TRBJ2-5 TRBV6-6 . . TGTGCCAGCGGCCGGGCCCTCCAAGAGACCCAGTACTTC CASGRALQETQYF
TRBJ1-5 TRBV7-8 . . TGTGCCAGCAGCTTAGTAAGGGGAAACAATCAGCCCCAGCATTTT CASSLVRGNNQPQHF
TRBJ1-6 TRBV20-1 . few TGCAGTGTTCCCGACGGGTTCTATAATTCACCCCTCCACTTT CSVPDGFYNSPLHF
TRBJ1-4 TRBV14 . . TGTGCCAGCAGCCTCGGAGGTGCCCGGCGGTCAAAACTGTTTTTT CASSLGGARRSKLFF